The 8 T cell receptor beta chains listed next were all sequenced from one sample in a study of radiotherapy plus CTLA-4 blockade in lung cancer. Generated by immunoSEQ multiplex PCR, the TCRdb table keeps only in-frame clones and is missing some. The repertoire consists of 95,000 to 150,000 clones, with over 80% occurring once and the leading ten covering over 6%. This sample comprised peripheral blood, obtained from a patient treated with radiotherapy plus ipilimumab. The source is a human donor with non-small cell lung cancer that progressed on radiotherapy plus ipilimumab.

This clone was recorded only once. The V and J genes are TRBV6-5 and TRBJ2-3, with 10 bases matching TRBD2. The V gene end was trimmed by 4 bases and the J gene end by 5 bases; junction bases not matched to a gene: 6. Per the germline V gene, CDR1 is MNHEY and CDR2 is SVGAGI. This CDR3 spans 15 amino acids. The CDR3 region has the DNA TGTGCCAGCAGTTCCGGACTAGCGGTATTAGATACGCAGTATTTT. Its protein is CASSSGLAVLDTQYF.

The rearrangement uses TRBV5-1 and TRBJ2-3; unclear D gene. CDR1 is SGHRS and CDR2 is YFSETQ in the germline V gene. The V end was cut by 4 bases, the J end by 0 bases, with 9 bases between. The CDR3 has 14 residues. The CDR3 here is CASSASSSTDTQYF. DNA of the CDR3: TGCGCCAGCAGCGCCTCCTCTAGCACAGATACGCAGTATTTT. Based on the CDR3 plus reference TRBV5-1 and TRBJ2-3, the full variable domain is KAGVTQTPRYLIKTRGQQVTLSCSPISGHRSVSWYQQTPGQGLQFLFEYFSETQRNKGNFPGRFSGRQFSNSRSEMNVSTLELGDSALYLCASSASSSTDTQYFGPGTRLTVL.

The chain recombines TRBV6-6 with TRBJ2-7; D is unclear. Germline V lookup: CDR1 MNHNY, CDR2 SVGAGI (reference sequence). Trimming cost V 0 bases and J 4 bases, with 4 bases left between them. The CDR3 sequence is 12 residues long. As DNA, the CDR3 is TGTGCCAGCAGTTACTCCATGTACGAGCAGTACTTC. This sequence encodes CASSYSMYEQYF.

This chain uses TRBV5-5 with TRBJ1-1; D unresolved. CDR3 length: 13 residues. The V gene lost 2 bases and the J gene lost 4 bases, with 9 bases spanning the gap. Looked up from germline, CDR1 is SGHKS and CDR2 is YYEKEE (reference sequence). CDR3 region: CASSLGPGTEAFF. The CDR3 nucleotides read TGTGCCAGCAGCTTAGGACCGGGCACTGAAGCTTTCTTT.

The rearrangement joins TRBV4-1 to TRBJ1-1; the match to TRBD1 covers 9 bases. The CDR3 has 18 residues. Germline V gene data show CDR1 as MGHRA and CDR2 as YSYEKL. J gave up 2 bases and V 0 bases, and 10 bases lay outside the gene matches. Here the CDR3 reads CASSQDKTGTGINTEAFF. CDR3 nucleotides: TGCGCCAGCAGCCAAGATAAAACCGGGACAGGGATAAACACTGAAGCTTTCTTT.

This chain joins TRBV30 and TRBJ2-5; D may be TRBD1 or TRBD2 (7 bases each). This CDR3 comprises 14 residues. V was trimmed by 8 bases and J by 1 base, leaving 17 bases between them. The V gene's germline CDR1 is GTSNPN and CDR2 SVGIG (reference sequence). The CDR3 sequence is CAHRGGTAQETQYF. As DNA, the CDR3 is TGTGCCCACCGGGGAGGGACAGCCCAAGAGACCCAGTACTTC.

Written as DNA, the CDR3 is TGTGCCAGCAGTTTGGGCCTAAGCTCCTACGAGCAGTACTTC. This gives the protein CASSLGLSSYEQYF. The rearrangement links TRBV28 to TRBJ2-7; D is unresolved. Per germline, CDR1 MDHEN and CDR2 SYDVKM. The CDR3 runs to 14 residues. V lost 3 bases, J lost 0 bases, and 9 bases lay in between.

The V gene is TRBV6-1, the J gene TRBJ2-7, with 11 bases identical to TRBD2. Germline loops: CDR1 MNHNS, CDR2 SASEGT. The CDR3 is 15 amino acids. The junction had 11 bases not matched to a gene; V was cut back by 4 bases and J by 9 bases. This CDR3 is CASSAPTYSGRVQYF. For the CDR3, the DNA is TGTGCCAGCAGTGCCCCGACGTATAGCGGGAGGGTGCAGTACTTC.